Each of the 21 T cell receptor beta chains below was sequenced from the same sample in a study of cytomegalovirus exposure and HLA in healthy donors. PCR primers comprised 60 Vbeta and 13 Jbeta primers. Libraries were prepared by immunoSEQ multiplex PCR; TCRdb keeps only in-frame clonotypes and omits some of them. The profile shows approximately 170,000 clones, 60% to 80% of them singletons. Sequencing was performed on PBMCs. Every receptor here comes from a woman aged 25-40 years in good health and CMV-seropositive.

The table lists this clone with a few counts. The rearrangement links TRBV10-3 to TRBJ2-3, with D uncertain. V lost 3 bases and J lost 0, with 19 bases in between. Germline V gene data show CDR1 as ENHRY and CDR2 as SYGVKD. This CDR3 comprises 18 residues. The CDR3, as DNA: TGTGCCATCAGTGATAAGGTTTTTCAGCTGACAAGCACAGATACGCAGTATTTT. It specifies CAISDKVFQLTSTDTQYF.

The chain combines TRBV19 with TRBJ2-7; possible D gene TRBD1, 6 bases. Germline CDR1 is LNHDA and CDR2 is SQIVND (reference sequence). The V end was cut by 3 bases, the J end by 2 bases, with 11 bases between. CDR3 length: 14 residues. The CDR3 DNA sequence: TGTGCCAGTAGTATGTCGGGACATACCTACGAGCAGTACTTC. Its translation: CASSMSGHTYEQYF.

The chain couples TRBV7-6 to TRBJ1-5; D is undetermined. The CDR3 is 13 amino acids. The V end lost 5 bases, the J end lost 7 bases, and 12 bases lay between the germline ends. Germline loops: CDR1 SGHVS, CDR2 FNYEAQ. CDR3 nucleotides: TGTGCCAGCAGCCCCAGACCGGGGCAGCCCCAGCATTTT. Protein: CASSPRPGQPQHF.

The chain uses TRBV4-2 and TRBJ2-5; 9 bases line up with TRBD2. The CDR3 is 16 residues long. CDR1 LGHNA and CDR2 YNFKEQ come from the germline V gene. V trimming: 1 base; J trimming: 6 bases; junction bases outside the gene matches: 9. The CDR3 nucleotides are TGTGCCAGCAGCCAAGCTAGTAGCGGGAGCGAGAAGACCCAGTACTTC. This codes for CASSQASSGSEKTQYF.

This clone was observed a single time. V is TRBV13 and J is TRBJ2-1; 14 bases are a match to TRBD2. Germline V gene data show CDR1 as PRHDT and CDR2 as FYEKMQ (reference sequence). The V and J ends lost 9 bases and 10 bases, in that order; junction bases with no gene match: 8. The CDR3 totals 14 residues. CDR3 in DNA: TGTGCCAGTAGGGGACTAGCGGGAGTGCGGGAGCAGTTCTTC. This gives the protein CASRGLAGVREQFF.

To note about this clone: Its ends do not fully match the called genes, so a read error is possible. The rearrangement joins TRBV19 to TRBJ2-5, with TRBD1 identical over 7 bases. The CDR3 runs to 11 residues. Germline lookup yields CDR1 LNHDA and CDR2 SQIVND (reference sequence). The chain's CDR3 is CASSTQGLLHF. The DNA of the CDR3 is TGTGCCAGTAGTACACAGGGGCTTCTTCACTTC.

The chain is built from TRBV19 and TRBJ2-7; 9 bases match TRBD1. CDR1 is LNHDA and CDR2 is SQIVND in the germline V gene (reference sequence). Germline trimming cut 6 bases from V and 5 bases from J; bases unmatched to any gene: 8. This CDR3 contains 14 residues. CDR3 coding DNA: TGTGCCAGTAGACCGACAGGGGGATTGCACGAGCAGTACTTC. Translation: CASRPTGGLHEQYF.

The chain employs TRBV6-4 and TRBJ2-7; TRBD1 is a possible D gene (5 bases). The germline V and J ends were trimmed by 6 bases and 4 bases, with 19 bases remaining between them. The CDR3 is 15 amino acids. The germline gives CDR1 MRHNA, CDR2 SNTAGT. The CDR3 DNA reads TGTGCCAGCAGAAACATTTTCGACAGATCGTACGAGCAGTACTTC. As protein: CASRNIFDRSYEQYF.

This chain connects TRBV6-7 to TRBJ2-7, with 10 bases that match TRBD1. TRBV6-7 has ORF status, its function being uncertain. This CDR3 region has 15 residues. J was trimmed by 7 bases and V by 4 bases; bases with no gene match: 10. CDR3: CASSLKRQGAMEQYF. CDR3 nucleotide sequence: TGTGCCAGCAGTTTAAAGCGACAGGGGGCGATGGAGCAGTACTTC.

V gene TRBV28 combines with J gene TRBJ2-1; 7 nucleotides agree with TRBD2. The germline CDR1 and CDR2 sequences are MDHEN and SYDVKM. The CDR3 loop spans 14 amino acids. V shed 7 bases, J shed 3 bases, and the junction held 6 bases outside the gene matches. Here the CDR3 reads CASNSGTNYNEQFF. The DNA for the CDR3 is TGTGCCAGCAACTCCGGGACTAACTACAATGAGCAGTTCTTC.

The rearrangement links TRBV13 to TRBJ1-6; 7 bases are a match to TRBD1. In germline, CDR1 is PRHDT, CDR2 FYEKMQ (reference sequence). The CDR3 is 15 residues long. The V segment lost 5 bases and the J segment 13 bases; nucleotides outside the gene matches: 14. The CDR3 DNA follows: TGTGCCAGCAGCCCCAGACAGGGAGGTTTTGCTCCCCTCCACTTT. It is translated as CASSPRQGGFAPLHF.

The chain has TRBV6-6 and TRBJ1-1; D unclear. Per germline, CDR1 MNHNY and CDR2 SVGAGI (reference sequence). The CDR3 spans 15 residues. Deletions cut 6 bases from V and 4 bases from J, with 18 bases between. This chain's CDR3 is CASRHPPVGRTEAFF. CDR3 coding DNA: TGTGCCAGCAGACACCCTCCCGTTGGGCGCACTGAAGCTTTCTTT.

This clone was seen a few times. Its ends do not fully match the called genes, so a read error is possible. The J gene is TRBJ2-5, the V gene TRBV5-1, with 8 positions matching TRBD1. In germline, CDR1 is SGHRS, CDR2 YFSETQ. This CDR3 region has 15 residues. The CDR3 sequence: CASSLDRGDQDTQYF. Written as DNA, the CDR3 is TGCGCCAGCAGCTTGGACAGGGGGGATCAAGATACCCAGTACTTC.

The chain uses TRBV7-9 and TRBJ1-2; D is uncertain. Germline lookup yields CDR1 SEHNR and CDR2 FQNEAQ (reference sequence). The CDR3 runs to 11 residues. V lost 5 bases and J 8 bases, leaving 9 bases between the germline ends. The CDR3 DNA reads TGTGCCAGCAGCGCCCGAGGGGGCTACACCTTC. Its translation: CASSARGGYTF.

V is TRBV5-4 and J is TRBJ2-5, with 9 bases fitting TRBD2. The DNA end is a closer match to TRBJ2-7, so the J assignment may be wrong. The V gene's germline CDR1 is SGHNT and CDR2 YYREEE (reference sequence). The CDR3 has 14 residues. CDR3 bases: TGTGCCAGCAGCCCGGGACTAGCTCCCTACGAGCAGTACTTC. Protein: CASSPGLAPYEQYF.

V is TRBV11-2 and J is TRBJ1-1; possibly TRBD1 for D (5 bases). CDR1 SGHAT and CDR2 FQNNGV come from the germline V gene. V dropped 3 bases and J dropped 1 base, with 15 bases sitting between them. The CDR3 spans 16 residues. The CDR3: CASSFLGGSGNTEAFF. The CDR3 DNA reads TGTGCCAGCAGCTTTCTCGGGGGGTCCGGGAACACTGAAGCTTTCTTT.

The chain has TRBV6-5 and TRBJ1-1, with D maybe TRBD1 (5 bases). CDR1 and CDR2 (germline): MNHEY, SVGAGI. CDR3 length: 13 amino acids. Trimming left V 4 bases short and J 1 base short, with 7 bases between. CDR3 coding DNA: TGTGCCAGCAGTTTGGGGCGGAACACTGAAGCTTTCTTT. This encodes CASSLGRNTEAFF.

The table lists this clone with a count of one. V usage is TRBV4-2 and J usage is TRBJ1-6, with TRBD1 matching 11 bases. V shed 5 bases, J shed 10 bases, and the junction held 4 bases outside the gene matches. Germline CDR1 is LGHNA and CDR2 is YNFKEQ. The CDR3 loop spans 14 amino acids. The CDR3 protein is CASSADRGQSPLHF. Here the CDR3 DNA reads TGTGCCAGCAGCGCGGACAGGGGGCAATCACCCCTCCACTTT.

This clone showed up just once. Other nucleotide sequences in the sample specify the same CDR3. The chain recombines TRBV5-6 with TRBJ2-7; 9 bases match TRBD1. The CDR3 is 12 amino acids. Germline CDR1 and CDR2: SGHDT and YYEEEE. Trimming removed 4 bases from V and 6 bases from J; junction bases left unmatched: 2. CDR3 amino acids: CASSGTGFEQYF. CDR3 nucleotide sequence: TGTGCCAGCAGCGGGACAGGGTTCGAGCAGTACTTC.

The DNA of the CDR3 is TGTGCCAGCAGCTTAGCGGAGGGGGCCAACGAGCAGTACTTC. It translates to CASSLAEGANEQYF. This chain joins TRBV7-6 and TRBJ2-7; the D gene is possibly TRBD1 (7 bases). V was shortened by 0 bases and J by 5 bases, with 11 bases between the two germline ends. Germline V gene data show CDR1 as SGHVS and CDR2 as FNYEAQ. The CDR3 covers 14 residues.

The chain joins TRBV7-9 to TRBJ2-7; the match to TRBD2 covers 11 bases. V lost 1 base and J lost 3; bases outside the gene matches: 8. CDR1 and CDR2 (germline): SEHNR, FQNEAQ (reference sequence). This CDR3 contains 17 residues. The CDR3 region is CASSLGSGLAGLYEQYF. The CDR3 DNA reads TGTGCCAGCAGCTTAGGTTCTGGACTAGCGGGTCTCTACGAGCAGTACTTC.